This T cell receptor beta chain was profiled in a study of blood T cell repertoires in COVID-19 (dated by TCRdb to between 2020 and 2021). For context, the study as a whole: The collaborator samples originated in the United States, Italy and Spain and spanned the acute and convalescent phases of COVID-19. Samples were obtained from the ongoing ImmuneRACE study (first 160 participants) and from about 1,300 subjects provided by 6 global collaborators. Where HLA class I and class II types were available, the types were taken from metadata supplied by the sample provider, not from assay-based typing. The prospective study material was composed of cDNA or gDNA derived from T cells, B-cell-depleted T cells, or PBMCs. Nearly every sample came with metadata listing a de-identified subject ID, COVID-19 status, age in years and sex. Deeply sampled blood TCRbeta repertoires from subjects exposed to, actively infected with, or recovered from COVID-19 were included in the dataset. The repertoires were released in a freely available public database meant as a resource for research on the immune response to SARS-CoV-2.

Overall results and qualifications from the work: The amount of clinical and demographic metadata varied by source and participant and was provided uncurated.

Whole blood was collected in K2EDTA tubes by collaborating institutions according to the institutions' own protocols. For TCRbeta analysis, collaborators shipped samples in one of three forms: frozen whole blood, isolated PBMCs, or DNA extracted from either of those sample types. CDR1 and CDR2 (LGHNA, YSLEER) derive from the germline V gene. V and J are trimmed by 2 bases and 7 bases, and the gene matches miss 7 bases of the junction. The CDR3 covers 15 residues, taking in both the cysteine and the phenylalanine. Only the CDR3 part of the read is kept: 45 bases, read in frame from the first base. For this clone: There is no known antigen for this receptor. No quality values exist for individual bases; no much larger clone is one base distant.

TCRbeta CDR3 regions were amplified from genomic DNA by means of the immunoSEQ Assay, a bias-controlled multiplex PCR. The paper's data handling went like this. The number of nucleated cells in each sample was estimated from the amplification of reference gene primers within the assay. To quantify the absolute abundance of each unique TCRbeta CDR3 rearrangement, sequence reads were collapsed and filtered. For each sample, productive Simpson clonality was calculated by taking the square root of Simpson's diversity index across productive rearrangements. TCRdb retrieved this table from immuneACCESS and kept in-frame rearrangements only. Not all clones are present; in checked studies, unresolved V genes account for under half, and no reason is known for the remainder. The D gene and trimming were derived from the DNA, and the V and J assignments and clone size from that table. This sample comprises approximately 170,000 clones, roughly 84% of them detected only once. The ten largest clones add up to roughly a tenth of the sample.

The clonotype originates from a man aged 65-85 years with active or convalescent COVID-19. Specimen: peripheral blood. The rearranged segments are TRBV4-3 and TRBJ2-5; the central 10 bases match TRBD1. The CDR3 in this case is CASSQWDRGIGTQYF. The DNA reads as follows: TGCGCCAGCAGCCAATGGGACAGGGGAATCGGGACCCAGTACTTC.